This T cell receptor beta chain is drawn from a study of graft-versus-host responses after intestinal transplantation. Overall study: Every transplant recipient was induced with anti-thymocyte globulin, then maintained on tacrolimus and steroids for two to three years. Regarding the study as a whole: Among circulating GvH clones, peak levels were associated with early post-transplant declines in HvG clones. In recipient marrow, GvH clones were found, and some appeared first in ileum or blood. Graft-donor T cell macrochimerism coincided with high graft-versus-host to host-versus-graft clonal ratios in allografts.

For this clone: The antigen is undetermined.

Sequenced by immunoSEQ multiplex PCR; TCRdb stores in-frame clones only, minus some. The table lists just under 50,000 clones, roughly 83% of them singletons. Trimming took 4 bases from V and 5 from J, leaving 8 bases between them. Looked up from germline, CDR1 is GTSNPN and CDR2 is SVGIG (reference sequence). The CDR3 contains 12 residues. The origin of this receptor is a human donor who was the organ donor for an intestinal transplant. The V and J genes are TRBV30 and TRBJ2-2; D is perhaps TRBD2 (5 bases). The sequences come from unstimulated CD4+ T cells sorted from spleen or lymph node cells, collected before transplant. The CDR3 loop reads CAWNRGTGELFF. DNA for the CDR3: TGTGCCTGGAATCGGGGTACCGGGGAGCTGTTTTTT.